This note documents a single T cell receptor (beta chain) sequence. What it binds is not known. PCR employed 60 Vbeta and 13 Jbeta primers. Only in-frame clones appear in the TCRdb table, and some are missing; sequencing was by immunoSEQ multiplex PCR. Among over 150,000 clones listed, under 80% were seen once. The sample belongs to a study of cytomegalovirus exposure and HLA in healthy donors. Study-level findings and limits: Trimming of TCR beta V- and J-genes showed a link, identified in a later analysis, to a missense DCLRE1C variant. Using a false discovery rate of 0.05, a later analysis showed that fewer than 20,000 TCR beta sequences were associated with HLA alleles. The presence/absence work took it that sequencing depth was about the same across donors.

CDR1 is SEHNR, CDR2 FQNEAQ, per germline (reference sequence). This CDR3 has 17 residues. V lost 3 bases, J lost 5 bases, and 22 bases lay in between. Sequencing was carried out using PBMCs. The receptor comes from a man under 40 in good health and CMV-seronegative. The rearrangement uses TRBV7-9 and TRBJ1-2; D might be TRBD1 (6 bases). The CDR3 DNA sequence: TGTGCCAGCAGCTTCTCCCTGCTCCTGGACAGTGGATATGGCTACACCTTC. It translates to CASSFSLLLDSGYGYTF.